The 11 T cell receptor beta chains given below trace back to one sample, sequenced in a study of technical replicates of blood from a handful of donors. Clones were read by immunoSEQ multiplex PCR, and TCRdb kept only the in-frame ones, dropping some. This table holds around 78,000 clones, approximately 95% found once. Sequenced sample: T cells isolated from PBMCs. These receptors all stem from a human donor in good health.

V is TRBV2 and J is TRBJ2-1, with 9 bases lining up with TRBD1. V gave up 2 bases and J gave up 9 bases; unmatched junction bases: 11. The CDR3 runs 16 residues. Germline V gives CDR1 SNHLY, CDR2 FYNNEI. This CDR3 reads CASSEWGQGIRGEQFF. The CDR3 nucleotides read TGTGCCAGCAGTGAATGGGGACAGGGAATTAGGGGTGAGCAGTTCTTC.

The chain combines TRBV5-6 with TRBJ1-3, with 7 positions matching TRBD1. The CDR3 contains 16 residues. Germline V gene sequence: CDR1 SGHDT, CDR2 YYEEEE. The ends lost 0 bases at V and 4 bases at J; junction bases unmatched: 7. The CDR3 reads CASSLAGGQMGNTIYF. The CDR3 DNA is TGTGCCAGCAGCTTGGCCGGGGGACAGATGGGAAACACCATATATTTT.

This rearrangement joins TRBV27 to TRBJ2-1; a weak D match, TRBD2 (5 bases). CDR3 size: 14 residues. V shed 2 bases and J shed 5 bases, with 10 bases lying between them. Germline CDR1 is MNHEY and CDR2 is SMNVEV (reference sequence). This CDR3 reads CASSLIPGDNEQFF. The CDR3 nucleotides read TGTGCCAGCAGTTTAATACCCGGGGACAATGAGCAGTTCTTC.

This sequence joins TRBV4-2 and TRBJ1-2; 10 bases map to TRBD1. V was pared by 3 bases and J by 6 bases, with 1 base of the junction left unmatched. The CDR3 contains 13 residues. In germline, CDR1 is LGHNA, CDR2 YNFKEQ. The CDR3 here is CASSQDRGDGYTF. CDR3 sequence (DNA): TGTGCCAGCAGCCAGGACAGGGGGGATGGCTACACCTTC.

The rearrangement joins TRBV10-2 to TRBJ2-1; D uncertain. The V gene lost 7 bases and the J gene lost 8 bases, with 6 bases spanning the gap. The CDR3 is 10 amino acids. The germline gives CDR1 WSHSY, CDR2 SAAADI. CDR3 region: CASKNYEQFF. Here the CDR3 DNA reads TGCGCCAGCAAGAACTATGAGCAGTTCTTC.

The CDR3 region is CASSRDFYEQYF. CDR3 sequence (DNA): TGTGCCAGCAGCAGGGACTTTTACGAGCAGTACTTC. V and J are TRBV13 and TRBJ2-7; TRBD2 is a possible D gene (6 bases). Trimming pared 5 bases from V and 4 bases from J, leaving 9 bases between. Germline lookup yields CDR1 PRHDT and CDR2 FYEKMQ (reference sequence). There are 12 residues in the CDR3.

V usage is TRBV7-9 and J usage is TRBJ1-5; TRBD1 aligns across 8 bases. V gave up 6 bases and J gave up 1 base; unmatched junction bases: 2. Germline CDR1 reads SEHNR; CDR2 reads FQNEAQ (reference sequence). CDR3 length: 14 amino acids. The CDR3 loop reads CASRRTGSNQPQHF. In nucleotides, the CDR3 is TGTGCCAGCAGGAGGACAGGGAGCAATCAGCCCCAGCATTTT.

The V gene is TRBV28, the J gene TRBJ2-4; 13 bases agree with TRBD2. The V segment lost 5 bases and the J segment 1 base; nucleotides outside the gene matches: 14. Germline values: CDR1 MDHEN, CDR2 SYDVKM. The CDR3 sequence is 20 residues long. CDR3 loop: CASSTPGTSGASGAKNIQYF. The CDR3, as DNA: TGTGCCAGCAGTACCCCTGGGACTAGCGGGGCCTCGGGTGCCAAAAACATTCAGTACTTC.

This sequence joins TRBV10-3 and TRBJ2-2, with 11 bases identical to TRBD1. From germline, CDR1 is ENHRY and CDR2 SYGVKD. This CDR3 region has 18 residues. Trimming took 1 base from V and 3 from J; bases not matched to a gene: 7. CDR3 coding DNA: TGTGCCATCAGTGAGTGGATCGGACAGGGGGCGGACACCGGGGAGCTGTTTTTT. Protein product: CAISEWIGQGADTGELFF.

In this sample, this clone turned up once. The CDR3 region is CAISETGGVNEKLFF. The CDR3 bases are TGTGCCATCAGTGAAACAGGTGGGGTTAATGAAAAACTGTTTTTT. J is TRBJ1-4 and V is TRBV10-3; tentatively, D is TRBD1 (5 bases). Germline-derived CDR1 and CDR2 are ENHRY and SYGVKD. The CDR3 consists of 15 residues. The V gene lost 3 bases and the J gene lost 4 bases, with 12 bases spanning the gap.

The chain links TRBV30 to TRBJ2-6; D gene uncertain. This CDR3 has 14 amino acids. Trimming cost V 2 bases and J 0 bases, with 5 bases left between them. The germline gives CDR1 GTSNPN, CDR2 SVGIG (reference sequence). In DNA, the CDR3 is TGTGCCTGGAGTCACTACTCTGGGGCCAACGTCCTGACTTTC. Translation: CAWSHYSGANVLTF.